The table lists the clone carrying this T cell receptor beta chain with a count of one. As yet, its antigen is unknown. The data were obtained in a study of cytomegalovirus exposure and HLA in healthy donors. CDR1 is SGHTA, CDR2 FQGNSA, per germline. The CDR3 is made up of 13 amino acids. V shed 3 bases and J shed 5 bases, with 7 bases lying between them. The method was immunoSEQ multiplex PCR; TCRdb's version includes in-frame clones alone and lacks a portion of them. The sample carries 110,000 or so clones, 88% recorded once. Overall study findings and caveats: Generally TCR sequences proved uncommon, though certain public TCRs appeared in numerous donors.

This chain connects TRBV7-2 to TRBJ2-2; D may be TRBD1 (5 bases). The sequencing sample was made of PBMCs. This TCR came from a woman aged 18-29 years in good health and CMV-seronegative. The chain's CDR3 is CASSLRQTGELFF. DNA of the CDR3: TGTGCCAGCAGCTTGAGACAGACCGGGGAGCTGTTTTTT.